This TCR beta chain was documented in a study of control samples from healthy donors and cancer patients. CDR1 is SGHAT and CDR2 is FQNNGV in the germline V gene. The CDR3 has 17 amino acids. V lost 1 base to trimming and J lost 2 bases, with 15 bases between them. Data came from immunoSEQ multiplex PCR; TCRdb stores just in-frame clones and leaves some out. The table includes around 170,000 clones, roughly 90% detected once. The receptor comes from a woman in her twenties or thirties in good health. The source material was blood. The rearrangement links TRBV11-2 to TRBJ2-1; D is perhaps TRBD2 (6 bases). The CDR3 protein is CASSLGGIVLTYNEQFF. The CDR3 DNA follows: TGTGCCAGCAGCTTAGGCGGGATCGTCCTTACCTACAATGAGCAGTTCTTC.